This entry is about one T cell receptor (beta chain). What it binds is not known. It was patients with CD8+CD57+ cell expansion by flow cytometry who were chosen for sequencing. There are 15 residues in the CDR3. The germline V and J ends were trimmed by 5 bases and 4 bases, with 17 bases remaining between them. Germline V lookup: CDR1 SNHLY, CDR2 FYNNEI. The entry originates in a study of CD8+CD57+ T cells in acquired aplastic anemia. Findings of the study overall: Shared by patients and controls, nearly 30 CD8+ CDR3s were abundant in patients.

Genomic DNA templated the TCR beta VDJ and CDR3 profiling. TCRdb fed the reads into MiXCR, producing one record per CDR3 protein. The data hold roughly 80,000 distinct CDR3 sequences, with approximately 70% observed a single time. Material for sequencing was sorted CD4+, CD8+, or CD8+CD57+ T cells (not recorded which) from PBMCs. This receptor was identified in a human donor with aplastic anemia. The V call is TRBV2, the J call TRBJ1-1, with D perhaps TRBD1 (6 bases). The CDR3 DNA is TGTGCCAGCAGTCCCCGGACAGTAAGGGGCACTGAAGCTTTCTTT. This sequence encodes CASSPRTVRGTEAFF.